Below, one TCR beta chain is given with its context. This entry belongs to a study of T cell changes during pregnancy in multiple sclerosis. Germline CDR1 reads SGHRS; CDR2 reads YFSETQ. V lost 0 bases, J lost 4 bases, and 13 bases lay in between. The CDR3 totals 16 residues. Libraries were prepared by immunoSEQ multiplex PCR; TCRdb keeps only in-frame clonotypes and omits some of them. The top ten hold around 0.3% of the sample, which has about 50,000 clones, 94% seen once. The chain is built from TRBV5-1 and TRBJ2-2, with D tentatively TRBD2 (5 bases). The starting material was CD4+ T cells from peripheral blood mononuclear cells, obtained in the third trimester of pregnancy. The sequence was obtained from a female donor with multiple sclerosis, enrolled in a pregnancy study. The CDR3 sequence: CASSLAGLAVTGELFF. The CDR3 nucleotides are TGCGCCAGCAGCTTGGCCGGTCTAGCAGTCACCGGGGAGCTGTTTTTT.